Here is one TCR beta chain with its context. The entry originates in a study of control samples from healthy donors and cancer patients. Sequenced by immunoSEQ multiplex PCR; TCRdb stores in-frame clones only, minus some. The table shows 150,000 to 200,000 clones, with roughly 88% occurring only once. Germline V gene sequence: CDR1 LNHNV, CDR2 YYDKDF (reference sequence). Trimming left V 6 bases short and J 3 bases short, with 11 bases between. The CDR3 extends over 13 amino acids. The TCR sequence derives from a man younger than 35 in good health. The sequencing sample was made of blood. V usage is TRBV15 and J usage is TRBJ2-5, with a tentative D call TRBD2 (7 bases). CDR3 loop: CATRQGGEETQYF. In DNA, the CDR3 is TGTGCCACCAGACAGGGAGGGGAAGAGACCCAGTACTTC. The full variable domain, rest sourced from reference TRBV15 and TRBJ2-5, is DAMVIQNPRYQVTQFGKPVTLSCSQTLNHNVMYWYQQKSSQAPKLLFHYYDKDFNNEADTPDNFQSRRPNTSFCFLDIRSPGLGDTAMYLCATRQGGEETQYFGPGTRLLVL.